This T cell receptor (beta chain) was sequenced for a study of blood T cell repertoires in COVID-19 (dated by TCRdb to 2020 to 2022). Describing the broader study: Samples covering the acute and convalescent phases of COVID-19 were provided by collaborators in the United States, Italy and Spain. The material from the prospective study consisted of cDNA or gDNA derived from T cells, B-cell-depleted T cells, or PBMCs. The dataset comprised deeply sampled blood TCRbeta repertoires from subjects exposed to, actively infected with, or recovered from COVID-19. The repertoires were released in a freely available public database intended as a resource for research on the immune response to SARS-CoV-2. Samples came from the ongoing ImmuneRACE study (first 160 participants) plus 1,254 subjects from 6 global collaborators. Nearly every sample came with metadata listing a de-identified subject ID, COVID-19 status, age in years and sex. HLA class I and class II types, where available, came from metadata supplied by the sample provider rather than from assay-based typing.

TCRbeta CDR3 regions were amplified from genomic DNA using the immunoSEQ Assay, a bias-controlled multiplex PCR. In the paper's pipeline: The number of nucleated cells in each sample was estimated from the amplification of reference gene primers within the assay. Sequence reads were collapsed and filtered to measure the absolute abundance of every unique TCRbeta CDR3 rearrangement. For each sample, productive Simpson clonality was calculated as the square root of Simpson's diversity index over productive rearrangements. Sourced from immuneACCESS, this table was stored by TCRdb with only in-frame sequences that have V and J called. A share of the clones is absent; for the studies checked, an unresolved V gene accounts for under half, and the remainder has no known explanation. V, J and clone size are those of that table, while D and trimming were read from the DNA. For this sample the table gives around 300,000 clones, of which roughly 86% were detected only once. Roughly 5.2% of the sample lies in the top ten.

The CDR3 spans 14 residues, from the cysteine through the phenylalanine. Only the CDR3 DNA is retained, 42 bases long and in frame from the first base. The germline V gene supplies CDR1 SNHLY and CDR2 FYNNEI. After removal of 6 bases from V and 3 bases from J, the junction retains 8 bases not matched to a gene. Participants in the prospective study were enrolled through a virtual design, were aged roughly 18 to 100 years, and lived in approximately 25 United States geographic areas. To assign participants to cohorts, the prospective study relied on clinical history that participants themselves reported in a screening survey and a study questionnaire. ImmuneRACE Cohort 3 recovered participants were defined by two consecutive negative NP/OP PCR tests, healthcare professional clearance, or symptom resolution. In the prospective study, whole blood, serum and a nasopharyngeal or oropharyngeal swab were collected from each participant by mobile phlebotomists. Prospective study participants could optionally give additional blood draws and questionnaires over a roughly 2-month period. Blood samples from the prospective study were shipped frozen or at room temperature prior to DNA extraction.

Worth noting for this clone: Its antigen is unknown. No qualities accompany the bases; no much larger clone lies one base away.

Overall results and qualifications from the work: The quantity of clinical and demographic metadata differed by source and by participant and was supplied without curation.

The specimen sequenced was PBMCs or T cells enriched from blood (not recorded which). The sequence was obtained from a woman aged 25 to 39 who had recovered from COVID-19. This receptor chain uses TRBV2 and TRBJ2-7, and TRBD1 matches 7 of the central bases. The CDR3 region reads CASRETGIIYEQYF. The nucleotide sequence is given as TGTGCCAGCAGGGAGACAGGGATCATCTACGAGCAGTACTTC.